This TCR beta chain was sequenced during a study of blood T cell repertoires in COVID-19. Overall study context: From T cells, B-cell-depleted T cells, or PBMCs came the material, which was cDNA or gDNA.

Only in-frame clones appear in the TCRdb table, and some are missing; sequencing was by immunoSEQ multiplex PCR. Found here are 150,000 to 180,000 clones, around 84% of them singletons; the top ten hold around 7%. V dropped 7 bases and J dropped 4 bases, with 10 bases sitting between them. Germline CDR1 KGHDR, CDR2 SFDVKD. CDR3 length: 13 amino acids. Recruits, aged roughly 18 to 89 years, lived in 24 US areas. The chain employs TRBV24-1 and TRBJ1-5, with D tentatively TRBD1 (5 bases). Sequencing was performed on PBMCs or T cells enriched from blood (not recorded which). The clonotype was recovered from a man aged 45 to 65 who had recovered from COVID-19. The CDR3 region has the DNA TGTGCCACCAGCCAGGACAAGAATCAGCCCCAGCATTTT. This codes for CATSQDKNQPQHF.